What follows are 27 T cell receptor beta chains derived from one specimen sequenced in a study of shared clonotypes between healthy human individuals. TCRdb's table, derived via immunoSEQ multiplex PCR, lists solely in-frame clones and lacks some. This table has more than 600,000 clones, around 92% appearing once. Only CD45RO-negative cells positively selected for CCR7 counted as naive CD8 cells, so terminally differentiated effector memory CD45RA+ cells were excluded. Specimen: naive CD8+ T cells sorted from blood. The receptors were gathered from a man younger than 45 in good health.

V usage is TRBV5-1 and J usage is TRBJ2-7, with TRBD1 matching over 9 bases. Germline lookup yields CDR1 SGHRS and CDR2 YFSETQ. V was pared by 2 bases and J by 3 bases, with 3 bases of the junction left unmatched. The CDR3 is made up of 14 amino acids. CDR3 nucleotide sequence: TGCGCCAGCAGCTTCCGGGACAGGGTCTACGAGCAGTACTTC. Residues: CASSFRDRVYEQYF. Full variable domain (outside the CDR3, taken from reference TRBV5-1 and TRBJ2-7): KAGVTQTPRYLIKTRGQQVTLSCSPISGHRSVSWYQQTPGQGLQFLFEYFSETQRNKGNFPGRFSGRQFSNSRSEMNVSTLELGDSALYLCASSFRDRVYEQYFGPGTRLTVT.

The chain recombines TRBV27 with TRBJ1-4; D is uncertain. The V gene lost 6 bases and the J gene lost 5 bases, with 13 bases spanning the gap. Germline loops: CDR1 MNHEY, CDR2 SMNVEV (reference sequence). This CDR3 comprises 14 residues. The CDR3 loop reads CASRQDSLNEKLFF. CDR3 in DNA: TGTGCCAGCAGGCAGGACTCTCTGAATGAAAAACTGTTTTTT. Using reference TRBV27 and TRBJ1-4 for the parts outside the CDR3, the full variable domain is EAQVTQNPRYLITVTGKKLTVTCSQNMNHEYMSWYRQDPGLGLRQIYYSMNVEVTDKGDVPEGYKVSRKEKRNFPLILESPSPNQTSLYFCASRQDSLNEKLFFGSGTQLSVL.

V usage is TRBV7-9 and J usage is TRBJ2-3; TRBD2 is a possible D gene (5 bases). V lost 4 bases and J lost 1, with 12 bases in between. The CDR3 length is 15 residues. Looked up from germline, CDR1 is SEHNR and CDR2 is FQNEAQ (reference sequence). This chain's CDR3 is CASSWTTRGTDTQYF. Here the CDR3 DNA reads TGTGCCAGCAGCTGGACCACGCGGGGCACAGATACGCAGTATTTT.

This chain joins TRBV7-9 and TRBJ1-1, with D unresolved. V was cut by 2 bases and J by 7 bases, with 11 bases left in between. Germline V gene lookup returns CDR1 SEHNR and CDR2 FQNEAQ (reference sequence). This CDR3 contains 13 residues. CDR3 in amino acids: CASSLSTAIEAFF. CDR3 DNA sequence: TGTGCCAGCAGCTTATCAACAGCGATTGAAGCTTTCTTT.

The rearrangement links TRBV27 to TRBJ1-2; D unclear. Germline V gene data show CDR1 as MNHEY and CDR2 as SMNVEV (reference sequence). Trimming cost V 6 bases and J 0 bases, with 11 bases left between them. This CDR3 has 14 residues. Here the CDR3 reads CASSPAPANYGYTF. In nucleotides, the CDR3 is TGTGCCAGCAGCCCTGCGCCAGCTAACTATGGCTACACCTTC.

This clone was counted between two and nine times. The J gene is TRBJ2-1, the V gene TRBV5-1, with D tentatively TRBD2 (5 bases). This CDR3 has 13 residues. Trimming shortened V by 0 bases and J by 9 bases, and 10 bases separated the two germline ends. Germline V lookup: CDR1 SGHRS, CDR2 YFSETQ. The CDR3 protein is CASSLGESGEQFF. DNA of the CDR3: TGCGCCAGCAGCTTGGGGGAGTCCGGTGAGCAGTTCTTC.

The CDR3 sequence: CASSLVRDFETQYF. The CDR3, as DNA: TGTGCCAGCAGCTTAGTGAGGGATTTTGAGACCCAGTACTTC. The rearrangement uses TRBV7-9 and TRBJ2-5; tentatively, D is TRBD2 (5 bases). CDR1 and CDR2 (germline): SEHNR, FQNEAQ (reference sequence). The CDR3 has 14 amino acids. V was trimmed by 1 base and J by 5 bases, leaving 11 bases between them.

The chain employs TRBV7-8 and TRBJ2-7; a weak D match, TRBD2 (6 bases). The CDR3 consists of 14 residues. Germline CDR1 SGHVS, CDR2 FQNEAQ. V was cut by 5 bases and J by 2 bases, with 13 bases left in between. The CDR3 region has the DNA TGTGCCAGCAGCGCCGGGGACTGGACCTACGAGCAGTACTTC. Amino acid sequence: CASSAGDWTYEQYF.

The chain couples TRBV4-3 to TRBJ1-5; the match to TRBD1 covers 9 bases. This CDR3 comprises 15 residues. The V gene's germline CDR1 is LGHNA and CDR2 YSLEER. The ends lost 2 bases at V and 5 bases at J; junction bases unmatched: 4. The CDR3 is CASSQNRGPYQPQHF. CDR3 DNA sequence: TGCGCCAGCAGCCAAAACAGGGGGCCCTATCAGCCCCAGCATTTT.

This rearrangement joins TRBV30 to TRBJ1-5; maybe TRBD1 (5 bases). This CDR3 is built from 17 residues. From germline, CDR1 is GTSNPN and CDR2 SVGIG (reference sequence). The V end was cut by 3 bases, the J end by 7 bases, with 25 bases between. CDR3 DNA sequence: TGTGCCTGGAGCGGAACTGGAACCAGGGTGTTCTGGCAGCCCCAGCATTTT. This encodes CAWSGTGTRVFWQPQHF.

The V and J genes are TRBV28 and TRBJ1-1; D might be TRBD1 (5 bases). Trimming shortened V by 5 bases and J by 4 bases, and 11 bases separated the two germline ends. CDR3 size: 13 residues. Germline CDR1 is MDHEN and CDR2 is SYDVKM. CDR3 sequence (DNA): TGTGCCAGCAGTCCCGGGACTGGCACTGAAGCTTTCTTT. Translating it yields CASSPGTGTEAFF.

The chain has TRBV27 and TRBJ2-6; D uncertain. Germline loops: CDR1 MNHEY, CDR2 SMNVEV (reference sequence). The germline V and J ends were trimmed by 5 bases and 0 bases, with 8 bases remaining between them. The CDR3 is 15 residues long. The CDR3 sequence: CASSRSHSGANVLTF. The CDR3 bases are TGTGCCAGCAGTCGATCGCACTCTGGGGCCAACGTCCTGACTTTC.

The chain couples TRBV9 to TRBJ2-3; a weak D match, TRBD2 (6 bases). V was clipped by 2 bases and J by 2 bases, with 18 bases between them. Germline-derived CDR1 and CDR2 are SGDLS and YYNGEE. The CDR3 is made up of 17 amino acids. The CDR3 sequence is CASSVTGTPILTDTQYF. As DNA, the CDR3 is TGTGCCAGCAGCGTGACTGGGACTCCGATCCTCACAGATACGCAGTATTTT. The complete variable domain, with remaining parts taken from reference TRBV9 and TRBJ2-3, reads DSGVTQTPKHLITATGQRVTLRCSPRSGDLSVYWYQQSLDQGLQFLIQYYNGEERAKGNILERFSAQQFPDLHSELNLSSLELGDSALYFCASSVTGTPILTDTQYFGPGTRLTVL.

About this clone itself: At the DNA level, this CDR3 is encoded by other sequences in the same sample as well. As DNA, the CDR3 is TGTGCCAGCAGCTTTAGCCCCGGGGAGCTGTTTTTT. Its translation is CASSFSPGELFF. The chain carries TRBV7-9 and TRBJ2-2, with D unresolved. The CDR3 has 12 amino acids. Per the germline V gene, CDR1 is SEHNR and CDR2 is FQNEAQ (reference sequence). V dropped 3 bases and J dropped 6 bases, with 5 bases sitting between them.

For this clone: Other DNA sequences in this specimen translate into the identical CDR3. CDR3 region: CASSFWGSSYEQYF. Here the CDR3 DNA reads TGTGCCAGCAGCTTTTGGGGGAGTTCCTACGAGCAGTACTTC. This chain joins TRBV11-2 and TRBJ2-7; D tentatively reads TRBD1 or TRBD2 (5 bases each). The CDR3 sequence is 14 residues long. Germline V lookup: CDR1 SGHAT, CDR2 FQNNGV. V dropped 3 bases and J dropped 1 base, with 10 bases sitting between them.

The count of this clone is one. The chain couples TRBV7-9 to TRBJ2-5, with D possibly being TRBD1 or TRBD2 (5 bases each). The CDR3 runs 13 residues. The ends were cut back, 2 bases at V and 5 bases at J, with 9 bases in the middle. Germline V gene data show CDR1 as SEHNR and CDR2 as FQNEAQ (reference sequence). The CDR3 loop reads CASSLPGAETQYF. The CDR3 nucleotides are TGTGCCAGCAGCTTACCCGGGGCGGAGACCCAGTACTTC.

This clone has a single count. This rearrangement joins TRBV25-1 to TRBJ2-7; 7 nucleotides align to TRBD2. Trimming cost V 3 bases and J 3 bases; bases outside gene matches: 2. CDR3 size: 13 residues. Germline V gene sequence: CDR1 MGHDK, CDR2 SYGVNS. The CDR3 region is CASSDLADYEQYF. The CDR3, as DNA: TGTGCCAGCAGTGATCTAGCGGACTACGAGCAGTACTTC.

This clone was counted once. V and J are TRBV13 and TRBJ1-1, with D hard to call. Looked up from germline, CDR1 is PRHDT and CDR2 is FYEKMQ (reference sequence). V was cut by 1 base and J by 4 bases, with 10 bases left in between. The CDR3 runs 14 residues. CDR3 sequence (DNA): TGTGCCAGCAGCTTAGTCGACGAAGGCACTGAAGCTTTCTTT. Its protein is CASSLVDEGTEAFF.

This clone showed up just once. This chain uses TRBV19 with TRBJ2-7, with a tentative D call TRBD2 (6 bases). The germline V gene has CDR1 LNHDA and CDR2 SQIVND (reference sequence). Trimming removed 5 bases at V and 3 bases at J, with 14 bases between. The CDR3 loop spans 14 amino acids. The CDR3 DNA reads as TGTGCCAGTAGTTACAGGACGGGGGACTACGAGCAGTACTTC. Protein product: CASSYRTGDYEQYF.

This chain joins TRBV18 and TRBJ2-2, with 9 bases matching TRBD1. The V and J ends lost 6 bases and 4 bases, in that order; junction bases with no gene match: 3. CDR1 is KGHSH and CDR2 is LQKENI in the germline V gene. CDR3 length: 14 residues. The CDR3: CASSGTGFTGELFF. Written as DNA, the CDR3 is TGTGCCAGCTCCGGGACAGGGTTCACCGGGGAGCTGTTTTTT.

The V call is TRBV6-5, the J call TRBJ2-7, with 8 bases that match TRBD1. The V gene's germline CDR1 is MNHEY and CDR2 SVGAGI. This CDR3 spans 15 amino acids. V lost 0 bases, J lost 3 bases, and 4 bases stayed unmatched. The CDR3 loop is CASSYSQGANYEQYF. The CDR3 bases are TGTGCCAGCAGTTACTCTCAGGGGGCTAACTACGAGCAGTACTTC.

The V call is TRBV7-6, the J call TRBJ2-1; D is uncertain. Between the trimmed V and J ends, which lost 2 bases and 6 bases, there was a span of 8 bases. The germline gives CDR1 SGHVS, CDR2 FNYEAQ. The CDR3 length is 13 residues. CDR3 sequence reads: CASSLIGSNEQFF. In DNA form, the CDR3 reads TGTGCCAGCAGCTTAATTGGTAGCAATGAGCAGTTCTTC.

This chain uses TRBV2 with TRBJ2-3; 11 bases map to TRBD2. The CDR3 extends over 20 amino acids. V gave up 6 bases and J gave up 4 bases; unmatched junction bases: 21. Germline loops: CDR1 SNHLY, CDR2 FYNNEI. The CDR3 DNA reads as TGTGCCAGCAGAGTTAGGGGGCTAGCGGGAGGCCCATTGGGAGCAGATACGCAGTATTTT. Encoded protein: CASRVRGLAGGPLGADTQYF.

The CDR3 nucleotides read TGTGCCACACTCGGGGATGGCTACACCTTC. It yields the protein CATLGDGYTF. The chain joins TRBV6-6 to TRBJ1-2; D is undetermined. Germline-derived CDR1 and CDR2 are MNHNY and SVGAGI (reference sequence). This CDR3 contains 10 residues. Trimming stripped 10 bases from V and 6 bases from J, with 9 bases between.

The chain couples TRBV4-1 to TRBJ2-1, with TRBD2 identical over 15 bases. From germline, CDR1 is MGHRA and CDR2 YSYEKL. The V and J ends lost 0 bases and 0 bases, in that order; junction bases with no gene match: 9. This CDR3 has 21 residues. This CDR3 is CASSQDWGGLAGGYSYNEQFF. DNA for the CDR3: TGCGCCAGCAGCCAAGATTGGGGGGGACTAGCGGGAGGTTACTCCTACAATGAGCAGTTCTTC.

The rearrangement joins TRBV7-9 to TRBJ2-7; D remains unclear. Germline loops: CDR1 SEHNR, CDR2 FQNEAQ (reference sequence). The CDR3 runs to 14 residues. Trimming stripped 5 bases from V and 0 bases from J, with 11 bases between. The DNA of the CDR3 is TGTGCCAGCAGCGGATCGACCACCTCCTACGAGCAGTACTTC. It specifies CASSGSTTSYEQYF.

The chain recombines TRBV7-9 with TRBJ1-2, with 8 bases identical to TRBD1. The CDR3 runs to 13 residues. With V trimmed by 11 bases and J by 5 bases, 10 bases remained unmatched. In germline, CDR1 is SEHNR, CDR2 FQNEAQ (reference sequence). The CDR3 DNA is TGTGCCTCATCAGGGGGCCTGGGGTATGGCTACACCTTC. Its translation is CASSGGLGYGYTF.